This T cell receptor beta chain was retrieved from a study of cytomegalovirus exposure and HLA in healthy donors. Study-wide context: As released early, the data held some 85 million unique TCRs from HLA-typed donors.

Researchers ran the PCR with 60 Vbeta and 13 Jbeta primers. TCRdb's table, derived via immunoSEQ multiplex PCR, lists solely in-frame clones and lacks some. The table has roughly 160,000 clones, about four fifths seen once. Comment on this clone: The antigen remains unidentified.

From germline, CDR1 is LNHDA and CDR2 SQIVND (reference sequence). Unmatched junction bases numbered 7, after V lost 5 bases and J lost 8 bases. The CDR3 consists of 15 residues. Notes on the study in general: Beyond CMV serostatus, there was no information to go on about immune exposure. Later work found that TCR association rates differed between HLA loci; DRB1 had the most and HLA-C the fewest.

The sample was PBMCs. This clonotype was obtained from a woman between 50 and 59 years old in good health and CMV-seronegative. The V and J genes are TRBV19 and TRBJ1-6; 9 bases agree with TRBD1. CDR3 protein: CASSPPGQGYSPLHF. In DNA form, the CDR3 reads TGTGCCAGTAGTCCCCCGGGACAGGGTTATTCACCCCTCCACTTT. The entire variable domain, with the rest obtained from reference TRBV19 and TRBJ1-6, is as follows: DGGITQSPKYLFRKEGQNVTLSCEQNLNHDAMYWYRQDPGQGLRLIYYSQIVNDFQKGDIAEGYSVSREKKESFPLTVTSAQKNPTAFYLCASSPPGQGYSPLHFGNGTRLTVT.